This T cell receptor beta chain was observed in a study of long-term antiretroviral therapy in people with HIV. In the United States, treatment was given to all participants with HIV. V was clipped by 2 bases and J by 4 bases, with 19 bases between them. This CDR3 is 17 amino acids long. Looked up from germline, CDR1 is SGHVS and CDR2 is FQNEAQ. Of note for this clone: Its antigen is not identified.

Points from the study as a whole: Pre-ART expanded clones dominated the repertoire at every time point.

The libraries were made with immunoSEQ v3.0 at survey level. Sequencing used immunoSEQ multiplex PCR; TCRdb keeps in-frame clones, though not all of them. Here the sample spans approximately 47,000 clones, under 90% being singletons. This sequence was found in a young woman with HIV. Sequenced material: unsorted PBMCs, taken 0.8 years after starting antiretroviral therapy. The chain joins TRBV7-8 to TRBJ2-3; D is possibly TRBD1 (5 bases). CDR3 nucleotides: TGTGCCAGCAGCTTATCTCGACAGAAACTACCCGCAGATACGCAGTATTTT. Its translation: CASSLSRQKLPADTQYF.